These 29 T cell receptor beta chains share one sample of origin, sequenced in a study of blood T cell repertoires in COVID-19. Repertoires were generated with immunoSEQ multiplex PCR, while TCRdb's copy carries only in-frame clones and drops some. The sample lists around 200,000 clones, over 75% occurring once. Sequencing was performed on peripheral blood. These receptors were collected from a woman aged 50 to 60 with acute or convalescent COVID-19.

The chain recombines TRBV4-2 with TRBJ1-5, with 7 bases aligning to TRBD1. The CDR3 spans 19 residues. With V trimmed by 0 bases and J by 4 bases, 15 bases remained unmatched. Germline CDR1 LGHNA, CDR2 YNFKEQ. The CDR3 region is CASSQESTRQGIGNQPQHF. In DNA form, the CDR3 reads TGTGCCAGCAGCCAAGAGTCTACGAGACAGGGTATTGGGAATCAGCCCCAGCATTTT.

This clone occurred a few times. The chain combines TRBV20-1 with TRBJ1-2, with no clear D. Trimming stripped 3 bases from V and 2 bases from J, with 16 bases between. The CDR3 is made up of 15 amino acids. CDR1 and CDR2 from the germline V gene are DFQATT and SNEGSKA (reference sequence). The CDR3 region has the DNA TGCAGTGCTAGTAGCGGTGGGTCCGACAACTATGGCTACACCTTC. It codes for CSASSGGSDNYGYTF.

In this sample, this clone turned up a few times. The gene calls are TRBV9 and TRBJ1-5, with D possibly TRBD1 on 6 matching bases. This CDR3 has 17 amino acids. Trimming took off 0 bases at V and 1 base at J, with 14 bases between the two ends. Germline CDR1 SGDLS, CDR2 YYNGEE. The CDR3 is CASSVVRGTLSNQPQHF. The DNA of the CDR3 is TGTGCCAGCAGCGTAGTAAGGGGGACATTGAGCAATCAGCCCCAGCATTTT.

The chain combines TRBV5-6 with TRBJ1-3; D uncertain. The V gene's germline CDR1 is SGHDT and CDR2 YYEEEE. V was trimmed by 0 bases and J by 6 bases, leaving 13 bases between them. This CDR3 has 15 residues. CDR3 nucleotides: TGTGCCAGCAGCTTGGCCCTTCGCAGTGAAAACACCATATATTTT. Amino acid sequence: CASSLALRSENTIYF.

The chain is built from TRBV6-5 and TRBJ1-5, with TRBD1 matching over 10 bases. This CDR3 region has 14 residues. Trimming at V came to 6 bases and at J to 6 bases, leaving 5 bases not matched to a gene. CDR1 is MNHEY, CDR2 SVGAGI, per germline. CDR3 coding DNA: TGTGCCAGCAGATGGACAGGGGGGGGTCAGCCCCAGCATTTT. This encodes CASRWTGGGQPQHF.

V gene TRBV27 combines with J gene TRBJ2-3; D remains unclear. Germline CDR1 reads MNHEY; CDR2 reads SMNVEV (reference sequence). Between the trimmed V and J ends, which lost 7 bases and 1 base, there was a span of 12 bases. This CDR3 comprises 14 residues. In DNA form, the CDR3 reads TGTGCCAGCACCGAGGAGTCCGGCACAGATACGCAGTATTTT. It codes for CASTEESGTDTQYF.

The rearrangement links TRBV24-1 to TRBJ2-2, with 10 bases lining up with TRBD2. The germline V gene has CDR1 KGHDR and CDR2 SFDVKD. Unmatched junction bases numbered 4, after V lost 0 bases and J lost 4 bases. CDR3 size: 17 residues. CDR3 sequence reads: CATSDLASGRGTGELFF. The CDR3 DNA reads TGTGCCACCAGTGATTTGGCCAGCGGGAGGGGCACCGGGGAGCTGTTTTTT.

This chain links TRBV10-2 with TRBJ2-7, with 10 bases aligning to TRBD1. CDR1 is WSHSY and CDR2 is SAAADI in the germline V gene. The CDR3 has 16 amino acids. V was clipped by 6 bases and J by 0 bases; unmatched bases: 8. The CDR3 DNA follows: TGCGCCAGCAGAGGGGGACAGGGGTTGGGCTCCTACGAGCAGTACTTC. Translated, it gives CASRGGQGLGSYEQYF.

The chain employs TRBV28 and TRBJ2-1; TRBD2 matches 11 bases. Germline CDR1 is MDHEN and CDR2 is SYDVKM. The CDR3 totals 16 residues. V was pared by 6 bases and J by 14 bases, with 18 bases of the junction left unmatched. The CDR3 region is CASSRPGTSGNWAEFF. The DNA of the CDR3 is TGTGCCAGCAGCCGTCCCGGGACTAGCGGTAACTGGGCCGAGTTCTTC.

J is TRBJ2-5 and V is TRBV11-3; 9 bases are shared with TRBD2. The CDR3 runs 14 residues. Germline values: CDR1 SGHNT, CDR2 YENEEA. With 4 bases clipped from V and 1 base from J, the junction kept 1 base outside the gene matches. Written as DNA, the CDR3 is TGTGCCAGCAGCTCGACTAGCGGCCAAGAGACCCAGTACTTC. It yields the protein CASSSTSGQETQYF.

This clone has just one count. The V and J genes are TRBV5-1 and TRBJ2-7; 9 bases are shared with TRBD1. This CDR3 comprises 17 residues. V lost 0 bases to trimming and J lost 4 bases; unmatched junction nucleotides: 11. CDR1 and CDR2 from the germline V gene are SGHRS and YFSETQ. DNA of the CDR3: TGCGCCAGCAGCTTGGACCCCGTTGGGACAGGGAGATACGAGCAGTACTTC. Its translation is CASSLDPVGTGRYEQYF.

V gene TRBV6-6 combines with J gene TRBJ1-4; D perhaps matches TRBD1 (6 bases). V was trimmed by 4 bases and J by 3 bases, leaving 9 bases between them. CDR3 length: 14 residues. CDR1 and CDR2 from the germline V gene are MNHNY and SVGAGI (reference sequence). As DNA, the CDR3 is TGTGCCAGCAGTTGGGGGCAGGCTAATGAAAAACTGTTTTTT. Amino acid sequence: CASSWGQANEKLFF.

The chain couples TRBV11-2 to TRBJ2-3; TRBD2 might be the D (7 bases). The germline V and J ends were trimmed by 1 base and 6 bases, with 11 bases remaining between them. The CDR3 extends over 14 amino acids. The germline CDR1 and CDR2 sequences are SGHAT and FQNNGV. In DNA, the CDR3 is TGTGCCAGCAGCTTAGCGGGGGGCGGGGATACGCAGTATTTT. This encodes CASSLAGGGDTQYF.

The chain is built from TRBV30 and TRBJ1-2; TRBD1 aligns across 10 bases. CDR3 length: 15 amino acids. The V gene's germline CDR1 is GTSNPN and CDR2 SVGIG (reference sequence). Losses at the gene ends were 0 bases for V and 4 bases for J; bases not matched to a gene: 5. The CDR3, as DNA: TGTGCCTGGAGTGTACGACAGGGGGCCGGCTATGGCTACACCTTC. Translated, it gives CAWSVRQGAGYGYTF.

The chain is built from TRBV5-4 and TRBJ1-1; D unresolved. Germline CDR1 is SGHNT and CDR2 is YYREEE (reference sequence). This CDR3 is built from 13 residues. V lost 0 bases to trimming and J lost 1 base, with 4 bases between them. The CDR3 nucleotides are TGTGCCAGCAGCTTGGCCCGGAACACTGAAGCTTTCTTT. It translates to CASSLARNTEAFF.

This chain uses TRBV3-1 (or the pseudogene TRBV3-2) with TRBJ2-7, with D perhaps matching TRBD1 (7 bases). This CDR3 comprises 18 residues. Trimming left V 1 base short and J 2 bases short, with 21 bases between. The germline V gene has CDR1 LGHDT and CDR2 YNNKEL (reference sequence). CDR3 coding DNA: TGTGCCAGCAGCCAAGGTAGGCCCTGGGCAGGGGGGACCTACGAGCAGTACTTC. This gives the protein CASSQGRPWAGGTYEQYF.

CDR3 DNA sequence: TGTGCCACCAGTGTTCTGGGGGCCTACACCGGGGAGCTGTTTTTT. Residues: CATSVLGAYTGELFF. This chain uses TRBV24-1 with TRBJ2-2; perhaps TRBD1 as D (6 bases). The CDR3 is made up of 15 amino acids. The V end lost 5 bases, the J end lost 3 bases, and 12 bases lay between the germline ends. From germline, CDR1 is KGHDR and CDR2 SFDVKD.

The rearrangement joins TRBV28 to TRBJ2-1; 12 nucleotides line up with TRBD2. The CDR3 contains 16 residues. Trimming removed 6 bases from V and 4 bases from J; junction bases left unmatched: 7. The germline V gene encodes CDR1 MDHEN and CDR2 SYDVKM. CDR3: CASSPLAGGLYNEQFF. CDR3 in DNA: TGTGCCAGCAGCCCTCTAGCGGGAGGGCTATACAATGAGCAGTTCTTC.

The chain uses TRBV5-6 and TRBJ1-2; 7 bases fit TRBD1. CDR3 length: 17 residues. J lost 5 bases, V lost 5 bases, and 18 bases had no gene match. Germline CDR1 reads SGHDT; CDR2 reads YYEEEE. Written as DNA, the CDR3 is TGTGCCAGCAGGATGACAGGGCGCGGGGTCTCTAGATATGGCTACACCTTC. This translates into CASRMTGRGVSRYGYTF.

J is TRBJ1-6 and V is TRBV2; D might be TRBD1 (5 bases). This CDR3 contains 16 residues. Trimming shortened V by 4 bases and J by 7 bases, and 17 bases separated the two germline ends. The germline CDR1 and CDR2 sequences are SNHLY and FYNNEI. The chain's CDR3 is CASSVGKGSWNSPLHF. CDR3 sequence (DNA): TGTGCCAGCAGTGTGGGGAAGGGGTCATGGAATTCACCCCTCCACTTT.

The chain employs TRBV30 and TRBJ2-2, with D perhaps TRBD1 (6 bases). Germline CDR1 reads GTSNPN; CDR2 reads SVGIG (reference sequence). The CDR3 has 12 amino acids. Trimming stripped 4 bases from V and 6 bases from J, with 9 bases between. The DNA of the CDR3 is TGTGCCTGGAAATGGACAGCCGGGGAGCTGTTTTTT. Protein: CAWKWTAGELFF.

The chain employs TRBV2 and TRBJ2-7, with 7 positions matching TRBD2. Trimming took 4 bases from V and 1 from J; bases not matched to a gene: 4. Germline-derived CDR1 and CDR2 are SNHLY and FYNNEI. This CDR3 contains 14 residues. As DNA, the CDR3 is TGTGCCAGCAGTGGTCCAGCGGGATCCTACGAGCAGTACTTC. Its protein product is CASSGPAGSYEQYF.

V is TRBV28 and J is TRBJ2-5; the match to TRBD2 covers 12 bases. Per the germline V gene, CDR1 is MDHEN and CDR2 is SYDVKM. CDR3 size: 14 residues. V gave up 7 bases and J gave up 4 bases; unmatched junction bases: 4. The DNA of the CDR3 is TGTGCCAGCATCCTAGCGGGAGGGGGAGAGACCCAGTACTTC. It translates to CASILAGGGETQYF.

The chain employs TRBV18 and TRBJ2-1; D remains ambiguous. CDR3 length: 15 amino acids. In germline, CDR1 is KGHSH, CDR2 LQKENI. The germline V and J ends were trimmed by 0 bases and 4 bases, with 10 bases remaining between them. In DNA form, the CDR3 reads TGTGCCAGCTCACCACCGAACAGAGTTTACAATGAGCAGTTCTTC. It is translated as CASSPPNRVYNEQFF.

This clone came up once. The chain recombines TRBV7-2 with TRBJ1-6; no definite D call. Trimming took 2 bases from V and 6 from J, leaving 8 bases between them. The CDR3 has 14 amino acids. Looked up from germline, CDR1 is SGHTA and CDR2 is FQGNSA. CDR3 DNA: TGTGCCAGCAGCTTATATGTAGTTAATTCACCCCTCCACTTT. It encodes CASSLYVVNSPLHF. The full variable domain, in which reference TRBV7-2 and TRBJ1-6 provide the parts outside the CDR3, is GAGVSQSPSNKVTEKGKDVELRCDPISGHTALYWYRQSLGQGLEFLIYFQGNSAPDKSGLPSDRFSAERTGGSVSTLTIQRTQQEDSAVYLCASSLYVVNSPLHFGNGTRLTVT.

This chain joins TRBV21-1 and TRBJ2-7; the D call in the table, TRBD2, was not verified against the DNA. TRBV21-1 is recorded as a pseudogene. This CDR3 is 14 amino acids long. The CDR3: CASDRRRVKHEQYF. In nucleotides, the CDR3 is TGTGCCAGCGACCGGAGGAGGGTCAAACACGAGCAGTACTTC.

This clone has just a few counts. V gene TRBV27 combines with J gene TRBJ2-7; a weak D match, TRBD1 (5 bases). Trimming removed 3 bases from V and 0 bases from J, with 9 bases in between. The CDR3 extends over 14 amino acids. The germline V gene encodes CDR1 MNHEY and CDR2 SMNVEV (reference sequence). The CDR3 nucleotides are TGTGCCAGCAGTTTTACAGGCCTCTCCTACGAGCAGTACTTC. Protein product: CASSFTGLSYEQYF.

CDR3 bases: TGTGCCAGCAGCAATCCGGACAGGGGGATGGAAAAACTGTTTTTT. Protein sequence: CASSNPDRGMEKLFF. This chain connects TRBV28 to TRBJ1-4; 10 positions match TRBD1. The CDR3 is 15 amino acids. Germline loops: CDR1 MDHEN, CDR2 SYDVKM. With 6 bases clipped from V and 8 bases from J, the junction kept 9 bases outside the gene matches.

This chain joins TRBV15 and TRBJ2-2; weak D call: TRBD2 (6 bases). V was pared by 3 bases and J by 1 base, with 9 bases between. The CDR3 has 15 residues. Germline loops: CDR1 LNHNV, CDR2 YYDKDF (reference sequence). CDR3 nucleotides: TGTGCCACCAGCAGGGGCGGGAAGAACACCGGGGAGCTGTTTTTT. It encodes CATSRGGKNTGELFF.